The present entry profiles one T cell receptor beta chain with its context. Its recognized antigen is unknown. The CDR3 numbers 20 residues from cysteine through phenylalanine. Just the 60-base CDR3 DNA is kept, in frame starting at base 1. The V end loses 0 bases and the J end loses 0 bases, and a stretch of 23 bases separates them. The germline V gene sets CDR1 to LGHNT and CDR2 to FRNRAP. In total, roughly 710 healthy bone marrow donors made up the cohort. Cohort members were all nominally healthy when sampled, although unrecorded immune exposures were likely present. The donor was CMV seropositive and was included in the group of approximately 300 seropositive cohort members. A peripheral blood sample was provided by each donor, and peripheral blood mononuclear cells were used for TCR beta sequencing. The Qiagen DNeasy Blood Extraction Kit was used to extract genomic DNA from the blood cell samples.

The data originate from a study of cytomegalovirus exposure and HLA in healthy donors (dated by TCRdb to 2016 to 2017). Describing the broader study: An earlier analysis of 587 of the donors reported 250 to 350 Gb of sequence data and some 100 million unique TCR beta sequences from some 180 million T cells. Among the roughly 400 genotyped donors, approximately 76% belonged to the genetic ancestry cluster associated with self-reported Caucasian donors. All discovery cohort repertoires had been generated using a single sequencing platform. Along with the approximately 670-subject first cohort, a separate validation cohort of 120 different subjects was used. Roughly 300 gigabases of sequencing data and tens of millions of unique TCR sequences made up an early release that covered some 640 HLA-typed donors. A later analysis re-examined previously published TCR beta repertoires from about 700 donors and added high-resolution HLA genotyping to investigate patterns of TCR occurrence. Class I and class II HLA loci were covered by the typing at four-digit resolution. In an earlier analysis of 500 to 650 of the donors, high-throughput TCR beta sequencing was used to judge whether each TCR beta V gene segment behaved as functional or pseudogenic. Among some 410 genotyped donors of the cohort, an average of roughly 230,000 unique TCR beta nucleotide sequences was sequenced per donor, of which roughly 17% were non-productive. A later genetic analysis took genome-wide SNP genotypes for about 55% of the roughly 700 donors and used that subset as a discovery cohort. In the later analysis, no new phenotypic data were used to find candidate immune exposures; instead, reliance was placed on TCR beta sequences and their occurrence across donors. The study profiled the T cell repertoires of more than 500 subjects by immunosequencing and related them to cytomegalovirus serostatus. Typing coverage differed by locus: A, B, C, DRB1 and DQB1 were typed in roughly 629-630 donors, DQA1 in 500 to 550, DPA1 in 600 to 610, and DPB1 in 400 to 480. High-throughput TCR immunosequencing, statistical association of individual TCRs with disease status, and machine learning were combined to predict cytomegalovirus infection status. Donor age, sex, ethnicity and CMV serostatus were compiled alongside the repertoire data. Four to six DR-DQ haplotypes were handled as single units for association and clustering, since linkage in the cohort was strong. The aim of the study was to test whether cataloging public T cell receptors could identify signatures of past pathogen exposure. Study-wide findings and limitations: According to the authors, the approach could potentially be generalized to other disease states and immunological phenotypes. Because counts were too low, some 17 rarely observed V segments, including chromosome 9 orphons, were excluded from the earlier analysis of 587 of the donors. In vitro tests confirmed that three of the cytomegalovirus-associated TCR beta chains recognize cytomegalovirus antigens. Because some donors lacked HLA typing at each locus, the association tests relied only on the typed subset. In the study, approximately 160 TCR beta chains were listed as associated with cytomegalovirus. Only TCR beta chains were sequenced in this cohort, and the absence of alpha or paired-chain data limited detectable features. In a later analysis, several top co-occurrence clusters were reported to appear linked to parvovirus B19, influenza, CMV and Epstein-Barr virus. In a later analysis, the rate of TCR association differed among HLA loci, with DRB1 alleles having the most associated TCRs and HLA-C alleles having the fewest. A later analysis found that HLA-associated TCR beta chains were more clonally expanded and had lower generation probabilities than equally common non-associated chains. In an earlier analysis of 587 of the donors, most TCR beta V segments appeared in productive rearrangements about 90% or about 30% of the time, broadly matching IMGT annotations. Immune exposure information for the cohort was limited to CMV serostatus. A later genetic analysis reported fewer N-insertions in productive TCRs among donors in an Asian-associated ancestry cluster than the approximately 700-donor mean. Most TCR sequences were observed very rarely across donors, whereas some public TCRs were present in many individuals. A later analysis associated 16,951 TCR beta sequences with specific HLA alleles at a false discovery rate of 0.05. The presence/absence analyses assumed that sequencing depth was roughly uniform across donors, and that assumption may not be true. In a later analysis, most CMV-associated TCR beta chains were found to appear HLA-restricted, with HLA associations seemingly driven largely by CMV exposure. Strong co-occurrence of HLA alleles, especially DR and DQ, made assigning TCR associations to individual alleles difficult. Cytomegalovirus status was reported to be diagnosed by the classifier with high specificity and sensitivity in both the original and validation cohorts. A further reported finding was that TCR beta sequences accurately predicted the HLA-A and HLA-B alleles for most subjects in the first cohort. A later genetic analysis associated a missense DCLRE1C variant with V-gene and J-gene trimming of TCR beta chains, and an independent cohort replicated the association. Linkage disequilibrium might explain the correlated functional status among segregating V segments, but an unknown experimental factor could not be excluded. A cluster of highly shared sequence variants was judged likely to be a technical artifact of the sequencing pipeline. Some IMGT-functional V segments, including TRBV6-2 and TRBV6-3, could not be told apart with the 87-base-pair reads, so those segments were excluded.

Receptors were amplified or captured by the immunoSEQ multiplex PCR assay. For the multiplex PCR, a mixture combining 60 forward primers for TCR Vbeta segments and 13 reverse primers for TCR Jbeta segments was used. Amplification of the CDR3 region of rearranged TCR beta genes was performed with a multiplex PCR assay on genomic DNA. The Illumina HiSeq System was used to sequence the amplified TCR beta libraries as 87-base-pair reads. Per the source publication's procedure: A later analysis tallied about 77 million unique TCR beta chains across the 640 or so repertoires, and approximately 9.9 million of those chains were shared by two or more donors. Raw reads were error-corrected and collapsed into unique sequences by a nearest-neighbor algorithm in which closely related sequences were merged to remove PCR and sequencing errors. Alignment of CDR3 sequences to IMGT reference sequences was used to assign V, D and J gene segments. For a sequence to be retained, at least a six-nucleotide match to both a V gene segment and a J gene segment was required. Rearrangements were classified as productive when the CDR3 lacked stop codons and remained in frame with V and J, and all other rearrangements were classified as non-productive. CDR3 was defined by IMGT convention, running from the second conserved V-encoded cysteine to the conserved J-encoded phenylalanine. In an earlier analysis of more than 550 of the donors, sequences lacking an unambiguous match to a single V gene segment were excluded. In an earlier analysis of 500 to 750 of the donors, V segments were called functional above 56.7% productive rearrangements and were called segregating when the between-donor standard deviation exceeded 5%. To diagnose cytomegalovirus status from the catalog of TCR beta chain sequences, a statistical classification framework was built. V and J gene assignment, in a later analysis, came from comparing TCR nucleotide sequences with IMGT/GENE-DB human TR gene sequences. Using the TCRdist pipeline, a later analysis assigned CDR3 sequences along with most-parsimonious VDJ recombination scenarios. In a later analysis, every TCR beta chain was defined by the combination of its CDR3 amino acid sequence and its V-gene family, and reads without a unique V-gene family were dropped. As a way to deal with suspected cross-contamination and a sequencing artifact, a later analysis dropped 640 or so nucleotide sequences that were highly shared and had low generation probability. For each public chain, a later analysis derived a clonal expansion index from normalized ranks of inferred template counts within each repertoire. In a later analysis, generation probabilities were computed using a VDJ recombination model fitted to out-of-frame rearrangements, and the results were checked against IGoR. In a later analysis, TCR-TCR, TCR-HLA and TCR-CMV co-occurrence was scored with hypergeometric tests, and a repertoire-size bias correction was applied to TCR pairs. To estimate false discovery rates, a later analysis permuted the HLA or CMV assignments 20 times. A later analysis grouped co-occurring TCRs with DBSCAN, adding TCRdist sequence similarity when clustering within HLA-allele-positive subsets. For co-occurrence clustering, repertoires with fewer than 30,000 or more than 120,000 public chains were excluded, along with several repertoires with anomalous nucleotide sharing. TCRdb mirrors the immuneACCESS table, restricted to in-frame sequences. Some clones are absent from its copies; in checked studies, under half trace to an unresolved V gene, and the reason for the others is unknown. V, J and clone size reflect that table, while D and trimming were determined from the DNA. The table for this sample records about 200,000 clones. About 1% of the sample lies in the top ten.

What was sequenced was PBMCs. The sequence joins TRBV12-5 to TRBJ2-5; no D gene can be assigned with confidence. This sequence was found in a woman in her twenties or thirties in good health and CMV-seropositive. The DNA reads TGTGCTAGTGGTTTGGTATCGTATCGGGTAGGAGAGCCGTACCAAGAGACCCAGTACTTC. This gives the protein CASGLVSYRVGEPYQETQYF.